These 12 T cell receptor beta chains share one sample of origin, sequenced in a study of cytomegalovirus exposure and HLA in healthy donors. Assay used: immunoSEQ multiplex PCR; TCRdb lists only in-frame clones, some missing. The top ten hold roughly 22% of the sample, which has 90,000 or so clones, 85% seen once. The sequenced sample consisted of PBMCs. The receptors were sampled from a young man in good health and CMV-seropositive.

A few counts support this clone. This chain connects TRBV10-3 to TRBJ2-7; D perhaps matches TRBD1 (6 bases). CDR1 is ENHRY, CDR2 SYGVKD, per germline. V was clipped by 3 bases and J by 3 bases, with 12 bases between them. The CDR3 has 14 amino acids. CDR3 sequence reads: CAISDQGTNYEQYV. The CDR3 nucleotides are TGTGCCATCAGTGATCAGGGGACGAACTACGAGCAGTACGTC.

The chain has TRBV6-1 and TRBJ2-7; tentative D call: TRBD2 (6 bases). The CDR3 covers 14 residues. From germline, CDR1 is MNHNS and CDR2 SASEGT. With 4 bases removed from V and 6 bases from J, the gap between germline ends came to 16 bases. CDR3 residues: CASSVGQGGGEQYF. DNA of the CDR3: TGTGCCAGCAGTGTCGGGCAGGGAGGTGGCGAGCAGTACTTC.

The gene calls are TRBV30 and TRBJ2-4; 8 nucleotides agree with TRBD1. The V segment lost 3 bases and the J segment 7 bases; nucleotides outside the gene matches: 5. The CDR3 extends over 13 amino acids. Germline values: CDR1 GTSNPN, CDR2 SVGIG (reference sequence). The CDR3 nucleotides read TGTGCCTGGAGATCTACAGGGGGGAACATTCAGTACTTC. Translation: CAWRSTGGNIQYF.

This chain links TRBV5-1 with TRBJ1-1; 8 bases match TRBD1. CDR1 and CDR2 from the germline V gene are SGHRS and YFSETQ. V lost 2 bases to trimming and J lost 4 bases; unmatched junction nucleotides: 7. The CDR3 is 15 amino acids. The CDR3: CASSFDRGVGTEAFF. The CDR3 bases are TGCGCCAGCAGCTTCGACAGGGGCGTGGGCACTGAAGCTTTCTTT.

J is TRBJ2-3 and V is TRBV14, with a possible D match to TRBD1 (8 bases). The CDR3 has 15 residues. The V end was cut by 4 bases, the J end by 4 bases, with 15 bases between. Germline V gene data show CDR1 as SGHDN and CDR2 as FVKESK. The CDR3 coding sequence is TGTGCCAGCAGCCCAAGGACAGGGAGGGCAGATACGCAGTATTTT. Amino acids: CASSPRTGRADTQYF.

In this sample, this clone turned up a few times. The gene calls are TRBV13 and TRBJ1-1; D gene ambiguous. Trimming removed 3 bases from V and 4 bases from J, with 12 bases in between. The CDR3 runs to 14 residues. CDR1 is PRHDT, CDR2 FYEKMQ, per germline (reference sequence). CDR3 nucleotides: TGTGCCAGCAGCTTGACTGAGGGATCCACTGAAGCTTTCTTT. Its protein product is CASSLTEGSTEAFF.

The CDR3 bases are TGTGCCAGCAGCTTAGATCGGCTCGACAGGGGCTACGAGCAGTACGTC. It codes for CASSLDRLDRGYEQYV. The rearrangement joins TRBV11-2 to TRBJ2-7; the match to TRBD1 covers 8 bases. Germline V gene lookup returns CDR1 SGHAT and CDR2 FQNNGV. V gave up 0 bases and J gave up 3 bases; unmatched junction bases: 7. CDR3 size: 16 residues.

The V gene is TRBV7-9, the J gene TRBJ1-1; D unclear. This CDR3 has 18 residues. V shed 5 bases and J shed 3 bases, with 25 bases lying between them. Germline V gene sequence: CDR1 SEHNR, CDR2 FQNEAQ (reference sequence). CDR3: CASSPDHGSVFMDTEAFF. CDR3 DNA: TGTGCCAGCAGCCCAGACCACGGGTCGGTTTTCATGGACACTGAAGCTTTCTTT.

In this sample, this clone turned up a few times. The chain links TRBV11-2 to TRBJ2-3; the D gene is possibly TRBD2 (5 bases). The CDR3 contains 13 residues. Germline CDR1 reads SGHAT; CDR2 reads FQNNGV. The V end lost 8 bases, the J end lost 2 bases, and 11 bases lay between the germline ends. As DNA, the CDR3 is TGTGCCAGCGGCGGGCAGGTCACAGATACGCAGTATTTT. The encoded protein is CASGGQVTDTQYF.

The table lists this clone with a few counts. The J gene is TRBJ1-5, the V gene TRBV10-1; D may be TRBD1 (6 bases). The CDR3 extends over 16 amino acids. V was pared by 4 bases and J by 6 bases, with 19 bases between. Per germline, CDR1 WNHNN and CDR2 SYGVQD (reference sequence). CDR3 in amino acids: CASSGTGTGLGQPQHF. The CDR3 DNA follows: TGCGCCAGCAGTGGAACGGGAACAGGGCTGGGTCAGCCCCAGCATTTT.

This chain links TRBV6-6 with TRBJ2-5; 9 positions agree with TRBD1. This CDR3 region has 14 residues. Germline CDR1 reads MNHNY; CDR2 reads SVGAGI (reference sequence). Germline trimming cut 5 bases from V and 4 bases from J; bases unmatched to any gene: 5. CDR3 in amino acids: CASSTDRGRETQYF. The CDR3 nucleotides read TGTGCCAGCAGTACGGACAGGGGCCGAGAGACCCAGTACTTC.

This clone was seen a few times. This rearrangement joins TRBV4-2 to TRBJ1-2, with D unresolved. Germline CDR1 reads LGHNA; CDR2 reads YNFKEQ. The CDR3 loop spans 13 amino acids. V was trimmed by 6 bases and J by 1 base, leaving 9 bases between them. The CDR3: CASSGGINYGYTF. The CDR3 DNA reads TGTGCCAGCAGTGGAGGTATTAACTATGGCTACACCTTC.